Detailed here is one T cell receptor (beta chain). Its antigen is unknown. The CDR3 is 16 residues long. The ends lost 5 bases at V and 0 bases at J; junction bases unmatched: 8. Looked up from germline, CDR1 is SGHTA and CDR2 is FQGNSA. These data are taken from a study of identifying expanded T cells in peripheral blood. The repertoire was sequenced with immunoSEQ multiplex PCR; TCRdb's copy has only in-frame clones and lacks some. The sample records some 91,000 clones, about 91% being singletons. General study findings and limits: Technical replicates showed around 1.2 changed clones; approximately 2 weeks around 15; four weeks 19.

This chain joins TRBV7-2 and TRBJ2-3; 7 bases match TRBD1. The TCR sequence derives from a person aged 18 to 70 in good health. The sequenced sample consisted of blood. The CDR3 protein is CASSPGTAPSTDTQYF. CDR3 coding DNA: TGTGCCAGCAGCCCAGGGACAGCCCCTAGCACAGATACGCAGTATTTT.